This T cell receptor beta chain appears in the sequencing data of a study of cytomegalovirus exposure and HLA in healthy donors. Study-wide points: High specificity and sensitivity for cytomegalovirus status were reported for the classifier.

This clone was seen just once. Its target is not known. Germline CDR1 reads LNHNV; CDR2 reads YYDKDF (reference sequence). The V end was cut by 1 base, the J end by 1 base, with 10 bases between. This CDR3 contains 15 residues. Measured with immunoSEQ multiplex PCR; TCRdb has only the in-frame clones, and not every one. Counted here are roughly 350,000 clones, roughly 90% occurring once; the ten biggest clones make up around 0.84%. The receptor was derived from a young woman in good health and CMV-seronegative. Material for sequencing was PBMCs. This chain joins TRBV15 and TRBJ1-1; TRBD1 is a possible D gene (6 bases). The DNA of the CDR3 is TGTGCCACCAGCAGAGGTTGGACAGCGAACACTGAAGCTTTCTTT. Protein product: CATSRGWTANTEAFF.